The 20 T cell receptor beta chains given below trace back to one sample, sequenced in a study of CXCR3-negative and CXCR3-positive naive CD8 T cells. UMI-labeled 5' RACE yielded the TRB cDNA libraries. Following a re-call of the 5' RACE reads, TCRdb has one entry per CDR3 protein and lacks DNA. Its table records approximately 83,000 distinct CDR3 sequences. Sequenced sample: naive CXCR3- CD8+ T cells from blood. The subset here: CD45RO-CCR7+CD27+CD95- naive CD8+ T cells lacking CXCR3 (TNR3-). The source of these receptors is a human donor in good health. Some clones in this sample may be carry-over from other donors' samples.

V is TRBV9 and J is TRBJ1-1; the D call of TRBD1 rests on TCRdb alone, since no DNA is present to check it. In germline, CDR1 is SGDLS, CDR2 YYNGEE. This CDR3 contains 15 residues. The CDR3 sequence is CASSSTRTGHTEAFF.

CDR3 amino acids: CASSSLLAEGAGELFF. The chain has TRBV7-9 and TRBJ2-2; as DNA is missing, the TRBD1 call by TCRdb cannot be tested. The CDR3 runs 16 residues. From germline, CDR1 is SEHNR and CDR2 FQNEAQ (reference sequence).

This chain uses TRBV4-1 with TRBJ2-5. The CDR3 extends over 15 amino acids. Looked up from germline, CDR1 is MGHRA and CDR2 is YSYEKL. CDR3 sequence reads: CASSQEFGGKETQYF.

The V gene is TRBV5-1, the J gene TRBJ2-7; TCRdb gives TRBD1 as the D gene, but with no DNA this cannot be confirmed. This CDR3 is built from 13 residues. Per the germline V gene, CDR1 is SGHRS and CDR2 is YFSETQ. CDR3 loop: CASSLEGGTEQYF.

This chain's CDR3 is CASSPEGLAAYEQYF. The chain links TRBV3-1 to TRBJ2-7; without DNA, the TCRdb call of TRBD2 cannot be checked. Germline V gives CDR1 LGHDT, CDR2 YNNKEL (reference sequence). This CDR3 has 15 residues.

The CDR3 sequence is CASSVGRVVTGELFF. The chain is built from TRBV6-1 and TRBJ2-2. The CDR3 is 15 amino acids. The germline gives CDR1 MNHNS, CDR2 SASEGT.

The chain joins TRBV7-9 to TRBJ2-7; as DNA is missing, the TRBD1 call by TCRdb cannot be tested. The CDR3 extends over 14 amino acids. Germline CDR1 reads SEHNR; CDR2 reads FQNEAQ (reference sequence). The CDR3 region is CASSNRDSPYEQYF.

This chain links TRBV5-1 with TRBJ2-5; TCRdb designates TRBD1, a call that cannot be tested without DNA. The CDR3 has 15 amino acids. Germline assignment: CDR1 SGHRS and CDR2 YFSETQ. This CDR3 is CASSPRDRNQETQYF.

Judged by frequency, this clonotype is medium-sized. This chain joins TRBV7-7 and TRBJ1-1. Germline assignment: CDR1 SSHAT and CDR2 FNYEAQ (reference sequence). The CDR3 contains 13 residues. CDR3 amino acids: CASSFSLNTEAFF.

The chain couples TRBV5-6 to TRBJ2-2; TCRdb lists TRBD1, though no DNA is available to test this call. Germline CDR1 and CDR2: SGHDT and YYEEEE. There are 14 residues in the CDR3. This chain's CDR3 is CASNLAGRTGELFF.

The J gene is TRBJ1-2, the V gene TRBV11-2; TCRdb's assignment of TRBD1 cannot be checked, as there is no DNA. CDR3 size: 12 residues. In germline, CDR1 is SGHAT, CDR2 FQNNGV. CDR3 residues: CASSLGAGGYTF.

V gene TRBV7-9 combines with J gene TRBJ2-1. The CDR3 contains 12 residues. CDR1 and CDR2 (germline): SEHNR, FQNEAQ (reference sequence). The CDR3 reads CASRSGSNEQFF.

This chain joins TRBV4-3 and TRBJ2-7; the TCRdb D gene call, TRBD1, has no DNA to confirm it. The CDR3 contains 16 residues. Germline CDR1 reads LGHNA; CDR2 reads YSLEER. CDR3 loop: CASSQDQQGRTYEQYF.

The chain is built from TRBV28 and TRBJ2-7; TCRdb's D call of TRBD1 is untestable without DNA. Germline CDR1 and CDR2: MDHEN and SYDVKM. CDR3 length: 13 residues. The chain's CDR3 is CASEGGYSYEQYF. The variable domain in full, completed from reference TRBV28 and TRBJ2-7, reads DVKVTQSSRYLVKRTGEKVFLECVQDMDHENMFWYRQDPGLGLRLIYFSYDVKMKEKGDIPEGYSVSREKKERFSLILESASTNQTSMYLCASEGGYSYEQYFGPGTRLTVT.

The V gene is TRBV4-1, the J gene TRBJ2-7; the TRBD1 assignment by TCRdb is unverifiable without DNA. The CDR3 runs 13 residues. Germline CDR1 and CDR2: MGHRA and YSYEKL. The CDR3 sequence is CASSQFRGYEQYF.

The genes are TRBV29-1 and TRBJ2-2; the TCRdb call, TRBD1, lacks DNA for checking. The CDR3 loop spans 15 amino acids. Germline V CDR1 and CDR2: SQVTM, ANQGSEA. The CDR3 loop reads CSVEATGSNTGELFF.

The chain carries TRBV9 and TRBJ2-7; TCRdb designates TRBD1, a call that cannot be tested without DNA. The germline V gene has CDR1 SGDLS and CDR2 YYNGEE. This CDR3 contains 14 residues. CDR3 sequence reads: CASSKDRFSYEQYF. The whole variable domain, filled in from reference TRBV9 and TRBJ2-7, reads DSGVTQTPKHLITATGQRVTLRCSPRSGDLSVYWYQQSLDQGLQFLIQYYNGEERAKGNILERFSAQQFPDLHSELNLSSLELGDSALYFCASSKDRFSYEQYFGPGTRLTVT.

The CDR3 region is CASSPLNFTDTQYF. This chain links TRBV18 with TRBJ2-3. CDR1 and CDR2 (germline): KGHSH, LQKENI. There are 14 residues in the CDR3.

J is TRBJ2-5 and V is TRBV29-1. CDR1 is SQVTM and CDR2 is ANQGSEA in the germline V gene. CDR3 length: 12 residues. The CDR3 protein is CSGRRLQETQYF.

This rearrangement joins TRBV11-2 to TRBJ2-7; checking the TCRdb D call of TRBD1 is not possible without DNA. This CDR3 spans 12 amino acids. Germline CDR1 reads SGHAT; CDR2 reads FQNNGV. CDR3 amino acids: CASSFSGYEQYF.